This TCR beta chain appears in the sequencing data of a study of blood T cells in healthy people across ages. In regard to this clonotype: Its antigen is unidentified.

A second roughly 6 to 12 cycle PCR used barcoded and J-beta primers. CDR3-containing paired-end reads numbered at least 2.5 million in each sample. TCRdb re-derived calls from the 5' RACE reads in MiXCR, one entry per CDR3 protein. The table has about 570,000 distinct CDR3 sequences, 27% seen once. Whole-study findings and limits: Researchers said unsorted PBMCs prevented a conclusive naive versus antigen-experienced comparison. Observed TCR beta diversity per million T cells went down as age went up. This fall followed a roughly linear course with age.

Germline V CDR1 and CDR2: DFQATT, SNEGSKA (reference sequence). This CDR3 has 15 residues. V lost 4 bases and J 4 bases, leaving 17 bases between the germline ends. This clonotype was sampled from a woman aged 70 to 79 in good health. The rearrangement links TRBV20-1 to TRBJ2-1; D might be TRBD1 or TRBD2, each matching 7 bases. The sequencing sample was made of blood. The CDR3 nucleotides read TGCAGTGCTACCCTCAGGGGGGGGCCTTACAATGAGCAGTTCTTC. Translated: CSATLRGGPYNEQFF.